The rows below give T cell receptor beta chains drawn from one sample of a study of blood T cell repertoires in COVID-19. Only in-frame clones appear in the TCRdb table, and some are missing; sequencing was by immunoSEQ multiplex PCR. Among about 240,000 clones listed, roughly 77% were seen once. The material sequenced was peripheral blood. The receptors shown here come from a woman of 80 years or more with acute or convalescent COVID-19. Each CDR3 is given with its conserved first and last residue. Fields, in order: clone size, V gene, D gene, J gene, CDR3 protein, CDR3 DNA. The D gene is left open where the match is weak. Size is stated for part of the rows, as once, few or many counts, or as a class when the clone is expanded.

once	TRBV25-1	TRBD1	TRBJ1-6	CASSETGAYSPLHF	TGTGCCAGCAGTGAAACAGGGGCCTATTCACCCCTCCACTTT
NA	TRBV2	NA	TRBJ2-2	CASIRDSHTGELFF	TGTGCCAGTATCCGGGACTCCCACACCGGGGAGCTGTTTTTT
few	TRBV5-1	NA	TRBJ1-2	CASSLDSSGYTF	TGCGCCAGCAGCTTGGACAGCAGTGGCTACACCTTC
NA	TRBV11-2	TRBD1	TRBJ1-3	CASSRTGTGIGSGNTIYF	TGTGCCAGCAGCCGGACTGGGACAGGGATCGGCTCTGGAAACACCATATATTTT
NA	TRBV7-8	NA	TRBJ2-2	CASSPRSGELFF	TGTGCCAGCAGCCCCCGGAGCGGGGAGCTGTTTTTT
few	TRBV2	NA	TRBJ1-1	CASIEWGPEAFF	TGTGCCAGCATAGAGTGGGGGCCTGAAGCTTTCTTT
NA	TRBV6-5	NA	TRBJ2-7	CASRAFGSYEQYF	TGTGCCAGCAGGGCTTTTGGCTCCTACGAGCAGTACTTC
NA	TRBV9	NA	TRBJ1-3	CASSVAGQRMKAGNTIYF	TGTGCCAGCAGCGTAGCGGGACAACGGATGAAAGCTGGAAACACCATATATTTT
once	TRBV7-2	TRBD1	TRBJ2-5	CASSFYRGGETQYF	TGTGCCAGCAGCTTCTACAGGGGTGGAGAGACCCAGTACTTC
NA	TRBV6-1	NA	TRBJ1-1	CASSEQGNTEAFF	TGTGCCAGCAGTGAACAGGGAAACACTGAAGCTTTCTTT
NA	TRBV2	TRBD1	TRBJ1-1	CASRDAGGDEAFF	TGTGCCAGCAGAGACGCAGGGGGTGATGAAGCTTTCTTT
NA	TRBV7-6	TRBD1	TRBJ2-3	CASSPRGRDTQYF	TGTGCCAGCAGCCCCAGGGGGCGGGATACGCAGTATTTT
NA	TRBV5-4	TRBD2	TRBJ2-5	CASSLDLAGRGETQYF	TGTGCCAGCAGCTTGGATCTAGCGGGGAGGGGAGAGACCCAGTACTTC
NA	TRBV6-1	TRBD2	TRBJ2-4	CASSERLAGAGGGNIQYF	TGTGCCAGCAGTGAAAGGCTAGCGGGAGCGGGAGGCGGAAACATTCAGTACTTC
NA	TRBV5-6	NA	TRBJ1-4	CASSWMKAANEKLFF	TGTGCCAGCAGCTGGATGAAGGCGGCAAATGAAAAACTGTTTTTT
NA	TRBV27	NA	TRBJ1-4	CASSPWTASNEKLFF	TGTGCCAGCAGTCCGTGGACAGCCAGTAATGAAAAACTGTTTTTT
NA	TRBV2	TRBD1	TRBJ1-6	CASSDRDSLNNSPLHF	TGTGCCAGCAGTGACCGGGACAGTCTAAATAATTCACCCCTCCACTTT
once	TRBV3-1/TRBV3-2	TRBD1	TRBJ1-6	CASSPGGGNSPLHF	TGTGCCAGCAGCCCAGGGGGCGGTAATTCACCCCTCCACTTT
few	TRBV5-4	NA	TRBJ1-2	CASSFPNVGGDYGYTF	TGTGCCAGCAGCTTCCCCAACGTAGGGGGGGACTATGGCTACACCTTC
NA	TRBV6-6	NA	TRBJ2-3	CASSFPSSTDTQYF	TGTGCCAGCAGTTTCCCCTCCAGCACAGATACGCAGTATTTT
NA	TRBV28	NA	TRBJ1-2	CASSFPRGGYTF	TGTGCCAGCAGTTTCCCCCGGGGGGGCTACACCTTC
NA	TRBV5-1	TRBD1	TRBJ2-7	CASSDQGAAPYEQYF	TGCGCCAGCAGCGATCAGGGGGCGGCCCCCTACGAGCAGTACTTC